This TCR beta chain was captured by sequencing in a study of CD8 T cells in Susac syndrome. The RNA, about 0.45 to 1 ug, was put through reverse transcription using random hexamers. The method of amplification for TCR beta CDR3 was immunoSEQ multiplex PCR, covering 54 Vbeta and 13 Jbeta. TCRdb ran MiXCR on the immunoSEQ multiplex PCR reads and lists one entry per CDR3 protein. Of 170,000 or so distinct CDR3 sequences in the sample, around 96% are singletons; the top ten hold around 0.12%. Germline V gene sequence: CDR1 LGHNA, CDR2 YSLEER. Trimming took 4 bases from V and 4 from J; bases not matched to a gene: 12. The CDR3 runs 16 residues.

The sequencing sample was made of CD4+ T cells from PBMCs. The sequence came from a human donor with Susac syndrome. This rearrangement joins TRBV4-3 to TRBJ2-5; 7 bases are shared with TRBD2. Written as DNA, the CDR3 is TGCGCCAGCAGCCTCGGGGAGGGAGGGCCATCAGAGACCCAGTACTTC. Protein: CASSLGEGGPSETQYF.